The 22 T cell receptor beta chains below come from one sample, sequenced in a study of shared T cell receptors in the human thymus. TCRdb's table, derived via immunoSEQ multiplex PCR, lists solely in-frame clones and lacks some. The sample carries around 730,000 clones, 70% to 90% recorded once. The sample also formed part of further work on human thymus T cells.

The sequenced sample was thymocytes. The receptor set was obtained from a girl under three years old with a congenital heart defect.

The V and J genes are TRBV27 and TRBJ1-4; 8 bases match TRBD1. CDR1 MNHEY and CDR2 SMNVEV come from the germline V gene (reference sequence). V gave up 6 bases and J gave up 4 bases; unmatched junction bases: 4. The length of the CDR3 is 14 residues. The CDR3 loop reads CASSHRGSNEKLFF. The CDR3 bases are TGTGCCAGCAGCCACAGGGGGAGTAATGAAAAACTGTTTTTT.

The genes are TRBV30 and TRBJ1-2; TRBD1 aligns across 8 bases. The CDR3 extends over 14 amino acids. Germline V gives CDR1 GTSNPN, CDR2 SVGIG (reference sequence). The J segment lost 2 bases and the V segment lost 3 bases, leaving 5 bases of the junction unmatched. For the CDR3, the DNA is TGTGCCTGGAGGGGGGACAGGCTGAACTATGGCTACACCTTC. It encodes CAWRGDRLNYGYTF.

J is TRBJ1-2 and V is TRBV5-1; D perhaps matches TRBD1 (5 bases). Trimming removed 4 bases at V and 8 bases at J, with 24 bases between. The CDR3 has 16 amino acids. The germline V gene encodes CDR1 SGHRS and CDR2 YFSETQ. CDR3 DNA sequence: TGCGCCAGCAGCCCCGGACCCTTCGACAGCCCTAGGGGCTACACCTTC. It yields the protein CASSPGPFDSPRGYTF.

V usage is TRBV9 and J usage is TRBJ2-3, with 15 nucleotides matching TRBD2. The V gene's germline CDR1 is SGDLS and CDR2 YYNGEE. The CDR3 consists of 17 residues. Germline trimming cut 3 bases from V and 4 bases from J; bases unmatched to any gene: 6. The CDR3 region has the DNA TGTGCCAGCAGCGGAGGGACTAGCGGGGGGCCCCCAGATACGCAGTATTTT. This sequence encodes CASSGGTSGGPPDTQYF.

The J gene is TRBJ2-2, the V gene TRBV27, with 10 bases matching TRBD1. Per the germline V gene, CDR1 is MNHEY and CDR2 is SMNVEV (reference sequence). The V gene end was trimmed by 6 bases and the J gene end by 5 bases; junction bases not matched to a gene: 9. This CDR3 region has 16 residues. The CDR3 region is CASSLLGTGDTGELFF. For the CDR3, the DNA is TGTGCCAGCAGCCTGCTAGGGACAGGGGATACCGGGGAGCTGTTTTTT.

The rearrangement joins TRBV4-1 to TRBJ1-2; TRBD1 matches 9 bases. The CDR3 consists of 16 residues. With 7 bases clipped from V and 5 bases from J, the junction kept 14 bases outside the gene matches. Germline CDR1 reads MGHRA; CDR2 reads YSYEKL. The CDR3 protein is CASTPEIPGTGYGYTF. CDR3 DNA: TGCGCCAGCACCCCTGAAATCCCCGGGACAGGGTATGGCTACACCTTC.

The V gene is TRBV19, the J gene TRBJ1-5; D may be TRBD1 (5 bases). V was trimmed by 3 bases and J by 7 bases, leaving 16 bases between them. This CDR3 is built from 15 residues. Looked up from germline, CDR1 is LNHDA and CDR2 is SQIVND (reference sequence). CDR3 protein: CASSIYQGAGQPQHF. The CDR3 nucleotides are TGTGCCAGTAGTATTTATCAGGGCGCGGGGCAGCCCCAGCATTTT.

This chain connects TRBV11-3 to TRBJ2-2; TRBD1 matches 7 bases. The CDR3 contains 15 residues. Germline trimming cut 4 bases from V and 2 bases from J; bases unmatched to any gene: 4. CDR1 is SGHNT and CDR2 is YENEEA in the germline V gene. The CDR3 nucleotides read TGTGCCAGCAGCTCCGGGACAGTCAACACCGGGGAGCTGTTTTTT. It is translated as CASSSGTVNTGELFF.

The chain uses TRBV7-6 and TRBJ1-1; D gene unclear. V lost 5 bases and J 1 base, leaving 17 bases between the germline ends. CDR3 length: 16 residues. Per the germline V gene, CDR1 is SGHVS and CDR2 is FNYEAQ. Here the CDR3 DNA reads TGTGCCAGCAGCGCACGCGGTCGGGAGGAGAACACTGAAGCTTTCTTT. This translates into CASSARGREENTEAFF.

The V gene is TRBV27, the J gene TRBJ1-6; 7 bases agree with TRBD1. The V gene's germline CDR1 is MNHEY and CDR2 SMNVEV (reference sequence). Losses at the gene ends were 2 bases for V and 7 bases for J; bases not matched to a gene: 8. CDR3 size: 16 residues. The CDR3 DNA reads as TGTGCCAGCAGTTTAAGGCCGCCAGGGGGAAATTCACCCCTCCACTTT. Its protein is CASSLRPPGGNSPLHF.

This clone was found once. The rearrangement links TRBV14 to TRBJ1-4; a weak D match, TRBD1 (5 bases). The CDR3 consists of 14 residues. Germline V CDR1 and CDR2: SGHDN, FVKESK. Trimming removed 0 bases from V and 5 bases from J, with 7 bases in between. CDR3 DNA sequence: TGTGCCAGCAGCCAAGATGGGGGGAATGAAAAACTGTTTTTT. Translation: CASSQDGGNEKLFF.

V is TRBV25-1 and J is TRBJ1-2, with D possibly TRBD1 on 5 matching bases. Germline CDR1 is MGHDK and CDR2 is SYGVNS. The CDR3 length is 15 residues. Between the trimmed V and J ends, which lost 0 bases and 8 bases, there was a span of 16 bases. The CDR3 sequence: CASSEYLGASEGYTF. The CDR3, as DNA: TGTGCCAGCAGTGAATACTTAGGGGCGTCCGAAGGCTACACCTTC.

This clone showed up just once. The chain joins TRBV5-1 to TRBJ2-7; a weak D match, TRBD2 (6 bases). From germline, CDR1 is SGHRS and CDR2 YFSETQ. This CDR3 is 17 amino acids long. V was trimmed by 6 bases and J by 2 bases, leaving 24 bases between them. DNA of the CDR3: TGCGCCAGCACCAGGAGCGAATGGGCTAGCGAAACCTACGAGCAGTACTTC. Translated: CASTRSEWASETYEQYF.

The V call is TRBV27, the J call TRBJ1-6, with D perhaps matching TRBD1 (6 bases). Germline CDR1 and CDR2: MNHEY and SMNVEV (reference sequence). V gave up 4 bases and J gave up 7 bases, with 14 bases separating them. The CDR3 extends over 15 amino acids. DNA for the CDR3: TGTGCCAGCAGTTCCCCTGGGACATCCAATTCACCCCTCCACTTT. It translates to CASSSPGTSNSPLHF.

The chain links TRBV11-2 to TRBJ2-3, with D possibly being TRBD2 (5 bases). The CDR3 covers 17 residues. Trimming removed 3 bases at V and 2 bases at J, with 18 bases between. CDR1 is SGHAT and CDR2 is FQNNGV in the germline V gene. CDR3 DNA sequence: TGTGCCAGCAGCTTTCCCCTGAGGGCTCTCGTCACAGATACGCAGTATTTT. Translated, it gives CASSFPLRALVTDTQYF. The whole variable domain, filled in from reference TRBV11-2 and TRBJ2-3, reads EAGVAQSPRYKIIEKRQSVAFWCNPISGHATLYWYQQILGQGPKLLIQFQNNGVVDDSQLPKDRFSAERLKGVDSTLKIQPAKLEDSAVYLCASSFPLRALVTDTQYFGPGTRLTVL.

The chain joins TRBV4-3 to TRBJ1-1; 11 bases line up with TRBD1. CDR3 size: 16 residues. CDR1 and CDR2 from the germline V gene are LGHNA and YSLEER. V lost 8 bases, J lost 3 bases, and 11 bases stayed unmatched. For the CDR3, the DNA is TGCGCCAGCTGCCGGGACAGGGGGGATAGGGACACTGAAGCTTTCTTT. Its translation: CASCRDRGDRDTEAFF.

The chain is built from TRBV5-1 and TRBJ1-6; 9 bases align to TRBD1. Germline V gene sequence: CDR1 SGHRS, CDR2 YFSETQ. The CDR3 is 23 amino acids. Trimming took 0 bases from V and 7 from J; bases not matched to a gene: 26. The CDR3 loop reads CASSLAYGLSGDREPESNSPLHF. In nucleotides, the CDR3 is TGCGCCAGCAGCTTGGCCTATGGGTTGTCGGGGGACAGGGAACCCGAATCAAATTCACCCCTCCACTTT. Combining the CDR3 with reference TRBV5-1 and TRBJ1-6 gives the whole variable domain KAGVTQTPRYLIKTRGQQVTLSCSPISGHRSVSWYQQTPGQGLQFLFEYFSETQRNKGNFPGRFSGRQFSNSRSEMNVSTLELGDSALYLCASSLAYGLSGDREPESNSPLHFGNGTRLTVT.

The rearrangement joins TRBV10-3 to TRBJ1-2; D is possibly TRBD1 (6 bases). The CDR3 has 13 residues. V was cut by 10 bases and J by 4 bases, with 16 bases left in between. Germline V lookup: CDR1 ENHRY, CDR2 SYGVKD. The CDR3 region is CATGVGAGYGYTF. CDR3 DNA: TGTGCCACCGGGGTGGGGGCTGGCTATGGCTACACCTTC.

There are a few counts of this clone. This chain connects TRBV10-1 to TRBJ2-7; 10 bases are shared with TRBD1. The CDR3 runs 14 residues. The germline gives CDR1 WNHNN, CDR2 SYGVQD (reference sequence). V lost 4 bases and J lost 5; bases outside the gene matches: 5. CDR3 protein: CASSAGGQGNEQYF. As DNA, the CDR3 is TGCGCCAGCAGTGCCGGGGGACAGGGGAACGAGCAGTACTTC.

The chain links TRBV9 to TRBJ2-1, with TRBD1 matching 8 bases. The length of the CDR3 is 13 residues. The germline CDR1 and CDR2 sequences are SGDLS and YYNGEE. V was pared by 4 bases and J by 6 bases, with 3 bases of the junction left unmatched. CDR3 sequence: CASSSTGGNEQFF. The CDR3 DNA follows: TGTGCCAGCAGCTCAACAGGGGGCAATGAGCAGTTCTTC. The whole variable domain, remainder taken from reference TRBV9 and TRBJ2-1, is DSGVTQTPKHLITATGQRVTLRCSPRSGDLSVYWYQQSLDQGLQFLIQYYNGEERAKGNILERFSAQQFPDLHSELNLSSLELGDSALYFCASSSTGGNEQFFGPGTRLTVL.

This sequence joins TRBV4-2 and TRBJ2-6, with 7 bases aligning to TRBD2. Germline CDR1 is LGHNA and CDR2 is YNFKEQ. Trimming took 5 bases from V and 1 from J; bases not matched to a gene: 17. The CDR3 spans 20 residues. The CDR3 DNA reads TGTGCCAGCAGCAACGTTGGGACTACCCCGAGGGAATCTGGGGCCAACGTCCTGACTTTC. Translating gives CASSNVGTTPRESGANVLTF.

The V and J genes are TRBV28 and TRBJ1-2, with 9 bases that match TRBD1. This CDR3 has 16 amino acids. The V segment lost 5 bases and the J segment 5 bases; nucleotides outside the gene matches: 12. CDR1 MDHEN and CDR2 SYDVKM come from the germline V gene. CDR3 amino acids: CASSGWDRVFLYGYTF. In nucleotides, the CDR3 is TGTGCCAGCAGTGGCTGGGACAGGGTATTCCTATATGGCTACACCTTC.